A selection of T cell receptor beta chains follows, all from one sample in a study of shared clonotypes between healthy human individuals. Some clones are missing from TCRdb's copy, which holds only in-frame ones; the method was immunoSEQ multiplex PCR. The repertoire holds about 960,000 clones, with about 80% as singletons. Material: memory CD4+ T cells sorted from blood. Receptors originate from a man aged 18 to 29 in good health. The CDR3 runs from the conserved cysteine through the conserved F or W. The order of the fields is D gene, clone size, J gene, CDR3 length, V gene, CDR3 DNA, CDR3 protein. D genes are given only for firm matches. Where a row states a size, it is once, few, many or the class of an expanded clone; other rows omit it.

TRBD1 - TRBJ2-5 13 TRBV9 TGTGCCAGCAGCGGCGGGACAGGGCAGACCCAGTACTTC CASSGGTGQTQYF
- - TRBJ2-7 11 TRBV2 TGTGCCAGCAGGGTATCCTACGAGCAGTACTTC CASRVSYEQYF
- - TRBJ2-1 17 TRBV27 TGTGCCAGCAGTACACCTGGGCTAGCCCCCCCCTACAATGAGCAGTTCTTC CASSTPGLAPPYNEQFF
- few TRBJ1-2 15 TRBV30 TGTGCCTGGAGTGTACCCGTGGGTCTGAGCTATGGCTACACCTTC CAWSVPVGLSYGYTF
- - TRBJ1-5 13 TRBV7-8 TGTGCCAGCAGCTTAGGGGGGGAACAGCCCCAGCATTTT CASSLGGEQPQHF
TRBD1 few TRBJ1-5 14 TRBV10-3 TGTGCCACAGGACAGGGGTTGGGCAATCAGCCCCAGCATTTT CATGQGLGNQPQHF
TRBD1 - TRBJ1-2 16 TRBV6-1 TGTGCCAGCAGTGAGGGACAGGGGGTGAAAATCACTTACTACACCTTC CASSEGQGVKITYYTF
- - TRBJ2-1 17 TRBV9 TGTGCCAGCAGCGTAGTCGGCGAGGGGGGGCCCTACAATGAGCAGTTCTTC CASSVVGEGGPYNEQFF
- - TRBJ2-7 13 TRBV25-1 TGTGCCAGCTTCGACAGGAGCTCCTACGAGCAGTACTTC CASFDRSSYEQYF
TRBD2 few TRBJ2-7 14 TRBV2 TGTGCCAGCAAAAAGGGAGGGAGCTCCTACGAGCAGTACTTC CASKKGGSSYEQYF
- few TRBJ1-5 14 TRBV18 TGTGCCAGCTCCATTACAGAGTCCAATCAGCCCCAGCATTTT CASSITESNQPQHF
- few TRBJ1-2 13 TRBV2 TGTGCCAGCAGTAGGGACATCAACTATGGCTACACCTTC CASSRDINYGYTF
- - TRBJ2-7 12 TRBV6-1 TGTGCCAGCAGTGAAAATGGCAGGACTAAGTACTTC CASSENGRTKYF
- - TRBJ2-7 16 TRBV27 TGTGCCAGCAGTTTAGGCCTGTGGAGGAGCGCCTACGAGCAGTACTTC CASSLGLWRSAYEQYF
TRBD1 - TRBJ1-6 15 TRBV11-1 TGTGCCAGCAGCTTAGTAGGACAGGGGAACTCACCCCTCCACTTT CASSLVGQGNSPLHF
TRBD1 many TRBJ2-2 15 TRBV5-1 TGCGCCAGCACTTCCCGGACAGGCTACACCGGGGAGCTGTTTTTT CASTSRTGYTGELFF
TRBD2 - TRBJ2-1 17 TRBV27 TGTGCCAGCAGTATTCGACTAGCGGGAGGGTACTACAATGAGCAGTTCTTC CASSIRLAGGYYNEQFF
TRBD1 - TRBJ1-1 12 TRBV7-9 TGTGCCAGCAGTCGGGACAGTTTTGAAGCTTTCTTT CASSRDSFEAFF
TRBD1 once TRBJ1-6 16 TRBV7-6 TGTGCCAGCAGCATTGCAGGGGGCTCCTATAATTCACCCCTCCACTTT CASSIAGGSYNSPLHF
- - TRBJ2-7 14 TRBV7-9 TGTGCCAGCAGCTTAGTAGGGGCGAATTACGAGCAGTACTTC CASSLVGANYEQYF
- - TRBJ2-3 13 TRBV7-2 TGTGCCAGCAGCTTGGGCGTCATAGATACGCAGTATTTT CASSLGVIDTQYF
TRBD1 - TRBJ1-1 14 TRBV19 TGTGCCAGTAGTTCGACAGGGAAGAACACTGAAGCTTTCTTT CASSSTGKNTEAFF
TRBD2 few TRBJ2-7 13 TRBV10-2 TGCGCCACTGTAGCGGGAGTAGAGTACGAGCAGTACTTC CATVAGVEYEQYF
- - TRBJ2-6 14 TRBV15 TGTGCCACCAGCAGAGACCGGTTGGCCAACGTCCTGACTTTC CATSRDRLANVLTF
- few TRBJ1-2 14 TRBV6-5 TGTGCCAGCAAAGAGGGGGATGGCTACTATGGCTACACCTTC CASKEGDGYYGYTF
- - TRBJ2-3 12 TRBV10-3 TGTGCCATCAGCGGTAAGCAGGATACGCAGTATTTT CAISGKQDTQYF
TRBD2 - TRBJ2-1 15 TRBV2 TGTGCCAGCACTACGGGACTAGCGGGATCTAATGAGCAGTTCTTC CASTTGLAGSNEQFF
TRBD1 - TRBJ1-5 12 TRBV28 TGTGCCATACAGGGGGCGAATCAGCCCCAGCATTTT CAIQGANQPQHF
TRBD1 - TRBJ2-7 14 TRBV11-1 TGTGCCAGCAGCCTGCGGACAGGGACGGGCGAGCAGTACTTC CASSLRTGTGEQYF
- - TRBJ1-2 13 TRBV6-1 TGTGCCAGCAGTGATCCGGGGATTTATGGCTACACCTTC CASSDPGIYGYTF
- - TRBJ1-4 15 TRBV6-6 TGTGCCAGCAGTTACGGACCGGAAACTAATGAAAAACTGTTTTTT CASSYGPETNEKLFF
- - TRBJ2-7 12 TRBV5-6 TGTGCCAGCAGCCAAAGCTCCTACGAGCAGTACTTC CASSQSSYEQYF
- once TRBJ2-7 13 TRBV7-8 TGTGCCAGCAGCTTAGGCGCGGACTACGAGCAGTACTTC CASSLGADYEQYF
TRBD1 once TRBJ1-2 17 TRBV5-1 TGCGCCAGCAGCTTGGCGGGTTCCGGGACAGCCGAACCTGGCTACACCTTC CASSLAGSGTAEPGYTF
- - TRBJ1-2 13 TRBV5-4 TGTGCCAGCAGCTTGGACAGGCCCTATGGCTACACCTTC CASSLDRPYGYTF
TRBD2 - TRBJ2-7 15 TRBV7-3 TGTGCCAGCAGCTTGGAGCGGGGGGACTCCTACGAGCAGTACTTC CASSLERGDSYEQYF
- - TRBJ1-1 12 TRBV7-9 TGTGCCAGCAGCGTCCTCGAGGCTGAAGCTTTCTTT CASSVLEAEAFF
TRBD1 - TRBJ2-7 15 TRBV7-2 TGTGCCAGCAGCTCGTATCCGGGACAGGGGAACGAGCAGTACTTC CASSSYPGQGNEQYF
- - TRBJ2-7 15 TRBV10-3 TGTGCCATCAGTGAGTCGACTGCCTCCAGGTACGAGCAGTACTTC CAISESTASRYEQYF
- - TRBJ1-6 15 TRBV18 TGTGCCAGCTCACCAGGAGGGGAGGATAATTCACCCCTCCACTTT CASSPGGEDNSPLHF
TRBD1 - TRBJ1-5 14 TRBV28 TGTGCCAGCAGTTCGGGACAGGTGACTCAGCCCCAGCATTTT CASSSGQVTQPQHF